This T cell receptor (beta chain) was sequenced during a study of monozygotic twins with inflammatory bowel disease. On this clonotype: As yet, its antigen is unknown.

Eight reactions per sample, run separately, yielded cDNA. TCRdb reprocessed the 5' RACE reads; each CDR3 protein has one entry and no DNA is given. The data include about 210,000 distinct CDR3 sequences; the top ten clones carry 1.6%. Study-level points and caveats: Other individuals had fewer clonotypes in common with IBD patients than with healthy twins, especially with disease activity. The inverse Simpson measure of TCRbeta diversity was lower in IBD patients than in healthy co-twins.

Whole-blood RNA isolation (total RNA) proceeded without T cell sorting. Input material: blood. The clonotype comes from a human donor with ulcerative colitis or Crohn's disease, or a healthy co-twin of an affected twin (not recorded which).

The CDR3 protein is CASSYSEAVGEKLFF. The rearrangement links TRBV6-5 to TRBJ1-4. The CDR3 totals 15 residues. CDR1 MNHEY and CDR2 SVGAGI come from the germline V gene.